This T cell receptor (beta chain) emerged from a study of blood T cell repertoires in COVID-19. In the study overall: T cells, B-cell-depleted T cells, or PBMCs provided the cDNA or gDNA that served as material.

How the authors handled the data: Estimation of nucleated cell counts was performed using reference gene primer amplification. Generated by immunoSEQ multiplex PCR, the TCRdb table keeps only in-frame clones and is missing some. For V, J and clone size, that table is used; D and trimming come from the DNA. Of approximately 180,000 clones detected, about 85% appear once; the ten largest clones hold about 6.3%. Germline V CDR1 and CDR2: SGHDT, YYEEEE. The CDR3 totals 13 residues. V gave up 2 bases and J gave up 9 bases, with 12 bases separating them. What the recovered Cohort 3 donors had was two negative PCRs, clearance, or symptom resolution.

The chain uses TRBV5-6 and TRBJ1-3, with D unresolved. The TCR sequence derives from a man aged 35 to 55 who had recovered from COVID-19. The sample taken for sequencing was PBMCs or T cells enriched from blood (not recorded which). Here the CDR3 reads CASSFGTGSTIYF. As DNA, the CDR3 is TGTGCCAGCAGCTTCGGAACGGGGAGCACCATATATTTT.